This T cell receptor (beta chain) was sequenced during a study of CD8 T cells in Susac syndrome. With respect to this clonotype: Its cognate antigen is unknown.

CD8+ and CD4+ T cells were negatively isolated; TEMRA cells were FACS-enriched. The RNA, about 0.5 to 1 ug, was put through reverse transcription using random hexamers. With immunoSEQ multiplex PCR, TCR beta CDR3 was amplified across 54 Vbeta and 13 Jbeta. One entry per CDR3 protein results from TCRdb running MiXCR on the immunoSEQ multiplex PCR reads. The sample holds more than 200,000 distinct CDR3 sequences; 93% are singletons and the top ten take around 0.07%. Broader study findings: Only a relatively small number of individuals were included in the TCR sequencing and HLA analysis.

V lost 2 bases and J lost 4, with 17 bases in between. The CDR3 is 15 amino acids. Germline CDR1 reads GTSNPN; CDR2 reads SVGIG (reference sequence). The sequenced sample consisted of CD4+ T cells from PBMCs. This sequence joins TRBV30 and TRBJ1-1; no reliable D call. The TCR was taken from a human donor with multiple sclerosis. The CDR3 protein is CAWSSLRRASTEAFF. The CDR3, as DNA: TGTGCCTGGAGTTCGCTTAGACGAGCTAGCACTGAAGCTTTCTTT.